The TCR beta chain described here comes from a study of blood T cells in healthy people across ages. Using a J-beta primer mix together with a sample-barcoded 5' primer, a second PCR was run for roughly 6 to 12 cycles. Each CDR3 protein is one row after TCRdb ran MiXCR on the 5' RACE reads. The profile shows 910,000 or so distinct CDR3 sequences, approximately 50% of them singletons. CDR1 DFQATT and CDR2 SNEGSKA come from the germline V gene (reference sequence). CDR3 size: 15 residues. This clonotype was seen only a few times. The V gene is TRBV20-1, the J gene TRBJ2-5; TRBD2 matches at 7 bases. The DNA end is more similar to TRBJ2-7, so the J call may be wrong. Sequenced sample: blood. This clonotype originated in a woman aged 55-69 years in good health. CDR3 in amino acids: CSARDPAGSPYEQYF. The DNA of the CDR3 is TGCAGTGCTAGAGATCCAGCGGGATCCCCCTACGAGCAGTACTTC.